The 17 T cell receptor beta chains in this list originate from one sample, sequenced in a study of cytomegalovirus exposure and HLA in healthy donors. This PCR relied on a set of 60 Vbeta primers and 13 Jbeta primers. The protocol was immunoSEQ multiplex PCR, while the TCRdb copy is restricted to in-frame clones and leaves out a portion. In the table there are 90,000 to 140,000 clones, 80% of which are singletons. The material sequenced was PBMCs. These receptors all come from a man in his thirties or forties in good health and CMV-seropositive.

V and J are TRBV21-1 and TRBJ1-2. TRBV21-1 is noted as a pseudogene. The CDR3 length is 16 residues. The CDR3 region has the DNA TGTGCCAGCAGCAAATGGTATCCATCCCGAACTGAGGGCTACACCTTC. Amino acids: CASSKWYPSRTEGYTF.

The V call is TRBV2, the J call TRBJ2-7, with a possible D match to TRBD2 (6 bases). Deletions cut 11 bases from V and 4 bases from J, with 12 bases between. This CDR3 contains 11 residues. The germline V gene encodes CDR1 SNHLY and CDR2 FYNNEI. CDR3 bases: TGTGCCGGGGGGACGGAGTACGAGCAGTACTTC. This encodes CAGGTEYEQYF.

This clone was seen a few times. This sequence joins TRBV29-1 and TRBJ2-3, with D possibly TRBD2 on 5 matching bases. There are 12 residues in the CDR3. The V end was cut by 7 bases, the J end by 2 bases, with 10 bases between. Germline loops: CDR1 SQVTM, CDR2 ANQGSEA. This chain's CDR3 is CSAGLYTDTQYF. The CDR3 coding sequence is TGCAGCGCCGGACTGTACACAGATACGCAGTATTTT.

This rearrangement joins TRBV4-2 to TRBJ1-2; TRBD1 agrees at 7 bases. J lost 5 bases, V lost 0 bases, and 18 bases had no gene match. The V gene's germline CDR1 is LGHNA and CDR2 YNFKEQ. The CDR3 runs 19 residues. The CDR3 sequence is CASSQEGPGGSLSPYGYTF. DNA of the CDR3: TGTGCCAGCAGCCAAGAAGGTCCAGGGGGGAGTTTATCCCCTTATGGCTACACCTTC.

Details on this clone: A read error may account for a junction end that differs from germline. The gene calls are TRBV5-6 and TRBJ2-5, with 11 nucleotides matching TRBD2. This CDR3 has 18 residues. CDR1 is SGHDT and CDR2 is YYEEEE in the germline V gene. The CDR3 DNA reads TGTGCCAGCAACTTGGGGGCCCGACTAGCGGGGAACCAAGAGACCCAGTACTTC. Protein product: CASNLGARLAGNQETQYF.

This chain links TRBV4-1 with TRBJ1-4; possible D gene TRBD1, 5 bases. V gave up 1 base and J gave up 5 bases, with 8 bases separating them. The V gene's germline CDR1 is MGHRA and CDR2 YSYEKL. The CDR3 length is 14 residues. CDR3 DNA sequence: TGCGCCAGCAGCCAAGTGGGGGGAAATGAAAAACTGTTTTTT. This codes for CASSQVGGNEKLFF.

The genes are TRBV6-5 and TRBJ2-2, with a weak D call TRBD2 (7 bases). The CDR3 contains 16 residues. The V gene's germline CDR1 is MNHEY and CDR2 SVGAGI. Trimming pared 2 bases from V and 6 bases from J, leaving 16 bases between. DNA of the CDR3: TGTGCCAGCAGTTACGACCCGGGGGGCCGGGCCGGGGAGCTGTTTTTT. It yields the protein CASSYDPGGRAGELFF.

The rearrangement links TRBV7-9 to TRBJ2-2, with TRBD1 matching 7 bases. V trimming: 5 bases; J trimming: 2 bases; junction bases outside the gene matches: 5. CDR1 SEHNR and CDR2 FQNEAQ come from the germline V gene (reference sequence). The CDR3 is made up of 15 amino acids. CDR3 nucleotide sequence: TGTGCCAGCAGCCCAGGGGGTCTCAACACCGGGGAGCTGTTTTTT. This sequence encodes CASSPGGLNTGELFF. Together with reference TRBV7-9 and TRBJ2-2, the CDR3 gives the full variable domain: DTGVSQNPRHKITKRGQNVTFRCDPISEHNRLYWYRQTLGQGPEFLTYFQNEAQLEKSRLLSDRFSAERPKGSFSTLEIQRTEQGDSAMYLCASSPGGLNTGELFFGEGSRLTVL.

V gene TRBV27 combines with J gene TRBJ2-7, with D possibly TRBD2 on 7 matching bases. V lost 5 bases and J lost 1, with 21 bases in between. This CDR3 is built from 17 residues. Germline loops: CDR1 MNHEY, CDR2 SMNVEV (reference sequence). The CDR3 is CASSLSLGGVGSYEQYF. DNA for the CDR3: TGTGCCAGCAGTCTCTCGCTAGGGGGGGTTGGATCCTACGAGCAGTACTTC.

The sample holds one count of this clone. J is TRBJ2-5 and V is TRBV7-2; 10 nucleotides line up with TRBD2. The CDR3 consists of 15 residues. In germline, CDR1 is SGHTA, CDR2 FQGNSA. The V and J ends lost 5 bases and 5 bases, in that order; junction bases with no gene match: 8. The CDR3: CASSPSGGAGETQYF. CDR3 coding DNA: TGTGCCAGCAGCCCGAGCGGGGGGGCCGGGGAGACCCAGTACTTC.

This clone was counted between two and nine times. This chain uses TRBV19 with TRBJ1-5, with 7 positions matching TRBD1. Germline V gives CDR1 LNHDA, CDR2 SQIVND (reference sequence). The trim removed 1 base at V and 6 bases at J, leaving 6 bases unmatched. The CDR3 length is 15 residues. CDR3 DNA sequence: TGTGCCAGTAGTATAGCCGACAGGGTGGGTCAGCCCCAGCATTTT. Its translation: CASSIADRVGQPQHF.

The chain uses TRBV5-1 and TRBJ2-7; 10 nucleotides line up with TRBD1. With V trimmed by 0 bases and J by 3 bases, 3 bases remained unmatched. Germline V gives CDR1 SGHRS, CDR2 YFSETQ. The length of the CDR3 is 15 residues. DNA for the CDR3: TGCGCCAGCAGCTTGGAAGGACAGGGGGGCTACGAGCAGTACTTC. This encodes CASSLEGQGGYEQYF. Together with reference TRBV5-1 and TRBJ2-7, the CDR3 gives the full variable domain: KAGVTQTPRYLIKTRGQQVTLSCSPISGHRSVSWYQQTPGQGLQFLFEYFSETQRNKGNFPGRFSGRQFSNSRSEMNVSTLELGDSALYLCASSLEGQGGYEQYFGPGTRLTVT.

The chain carries TRBV6-5 and TRBJ1-1, with D perhaps matching TRBD1 (6 bases). Trimming removed 2 bases at V and 7 bases at J, with 14 bases between. The V gene's germline CDR1 is MNHEY and CDR2 SVGAGI. This CDR3 has 14 residues. The CDR3: CASSYQRGRDEAFF. The CDR3 DNA sequence: TGTGCCAGCAGTTACCAGCGGGGGCGAGATGAAGCTTTCTTT.

The sample holds one count of this clone. V gene TRBV2 combines with J gene TRBJ1-5; TRBD1 agrees at 8 bases. V gave up 5 bases and J gave up 3 bases; unmatched junction bases: 6. This CDR3 region has 15 residues. The germline V gene has CDR1 SNHLY and CDR2 FYNNEI. CDR3 sequence (DNA): TGTGCCAGCAGTTCGGACAGGGTCAACAATCAGCCCCAGCATTTT. Amino acid sequence: CASSSDRVNNQPQHF. The variable domain in full, completed from reference TRBV2 and TRBJ1-5, reads EPEVTQTPSHQVTQMGQEVILRCVPISNHLYFYWYRQILGQKVEFLVSFYNNEISEKSEIFDDQFSVERPDGSNFTLKIRSTKLEDSAMYFCASSSDRVNNQPQHFGDGTRLSIL.

The genes are TRBV7-9 and TRBJ2-7; 9 nucleotides line up with TRBD1. The CDR3 length is 16 residues. Germline CDR1 and CDR2: SEHNR and FQNEAQ (reference sequence). V was pared by 4 bases and J by 4 bases, with 11 bases of the junction left unmatched. CDR3 in amino acids: CASSSNDRGVRYEQYF. CDR3 DNA: TGTGCCAGCAGCTCCAACGACAGGGGGGTCCGATACGAGCAGTACTTC.

The chain couples TRBV11-2 to TRBJ1-1; no clear D. This CDR3 region has 14 residues. V was shortened by 0 bases and J by 1 base, with 6 bases between the two germline ends. CDR1 is SGHAT, CDR2 FQNNGV, per germline. The CDR3 region is CASSLEQSNTEAFF. In DNA, the CDR3 is TGTGCCAGCAGCTTAGAACAGTCGAACACTGAAGCTTTCTTT.

The table lists this clone with a few counts. The junction shows a germline mismatch at one end, possibly a read error. In the same sample, other DNA sequences code for this CDR3. The chain employs TRBV7-9 and TRBJ1-1; 7 positions match TRBD1. CDR1 is SEHNR, CDR2 FQNEAQ, per germline (reference sequence). CDR3 length equals 14 residues. This chain's CDR3 is CASSLLPGGTEAFF. The DNA of the CDR3 is TGCGCCAGCAGCTTGCTGCCAGGGGGCACTGAAGCTTTCTTT.